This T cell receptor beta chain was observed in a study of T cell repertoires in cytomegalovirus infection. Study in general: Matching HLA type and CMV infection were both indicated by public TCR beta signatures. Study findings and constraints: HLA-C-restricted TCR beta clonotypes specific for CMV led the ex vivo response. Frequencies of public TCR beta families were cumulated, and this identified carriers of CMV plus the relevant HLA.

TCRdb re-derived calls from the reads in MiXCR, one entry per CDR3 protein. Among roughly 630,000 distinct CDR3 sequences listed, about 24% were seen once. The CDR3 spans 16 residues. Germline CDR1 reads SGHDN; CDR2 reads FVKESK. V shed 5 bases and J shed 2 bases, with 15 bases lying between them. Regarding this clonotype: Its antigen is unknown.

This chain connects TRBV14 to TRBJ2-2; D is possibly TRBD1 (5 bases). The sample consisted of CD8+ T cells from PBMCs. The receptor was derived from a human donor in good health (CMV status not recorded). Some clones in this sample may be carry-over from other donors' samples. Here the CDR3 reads CASSDFRAYNTGELFF. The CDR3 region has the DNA TGTGCCAGCAGCGATTTCAGGGCGTACAACACCGGGGAGCTGTTTTTT.